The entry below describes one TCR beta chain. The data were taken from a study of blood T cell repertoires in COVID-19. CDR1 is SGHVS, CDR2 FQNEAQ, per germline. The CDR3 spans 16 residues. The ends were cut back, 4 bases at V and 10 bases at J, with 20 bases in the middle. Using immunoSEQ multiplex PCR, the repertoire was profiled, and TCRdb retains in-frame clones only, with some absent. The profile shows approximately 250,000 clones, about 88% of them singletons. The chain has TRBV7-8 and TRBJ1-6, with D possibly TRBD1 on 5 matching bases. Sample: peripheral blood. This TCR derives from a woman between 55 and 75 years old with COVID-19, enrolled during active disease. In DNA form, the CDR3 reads TGTGCCAGCAGCTCCCAGCCGAGCAGGGTTTCCTCACCCCTCCACTTT. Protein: CASSSQPSRVSSPLHF.